The subject of this entry is one T cell receptor (beta chain). Its antigen remains unidentified. Trimming cost V 2 bases and J 5 bases; bases outside gene matches: 11. The CDR3 extends over 16 amino acids. Looked up from germline, CDR1 is SGHAT and CDR2 is FQNNGV. This entry comes from a study of T cell responses to AZD1222 COVID-19 vaccine. Assay used: immunoSEQ multiplex PCR; TCRdb lists only in-frame clones, some missing. Of around 170,000 clones in the sample, approximately 91% are singletons; the top ten hold approximately 0.97%. Study results and limitations: Mapped onto spike, vaccine-associated CD4 TCRs spanned it and were dominant at 160-218 and 743-854. After the peak T cell response, and only then, were repertoires sampled.

The chain recombines TRBV11-2 with TRBJ2-7; TRBD1 matches 8 bases. This specimen was peripheral blood, taken on day 0 of AZD1222 vaccination. The sequence derives from an adult in good health. The CDR3 region has the DNA TGTGCCAGCAGCTTATGGTTGTCCCCGACAGGGGACGAGCAGTACTTC. Protein sequence: CASSLWLSPTGDEQYF.